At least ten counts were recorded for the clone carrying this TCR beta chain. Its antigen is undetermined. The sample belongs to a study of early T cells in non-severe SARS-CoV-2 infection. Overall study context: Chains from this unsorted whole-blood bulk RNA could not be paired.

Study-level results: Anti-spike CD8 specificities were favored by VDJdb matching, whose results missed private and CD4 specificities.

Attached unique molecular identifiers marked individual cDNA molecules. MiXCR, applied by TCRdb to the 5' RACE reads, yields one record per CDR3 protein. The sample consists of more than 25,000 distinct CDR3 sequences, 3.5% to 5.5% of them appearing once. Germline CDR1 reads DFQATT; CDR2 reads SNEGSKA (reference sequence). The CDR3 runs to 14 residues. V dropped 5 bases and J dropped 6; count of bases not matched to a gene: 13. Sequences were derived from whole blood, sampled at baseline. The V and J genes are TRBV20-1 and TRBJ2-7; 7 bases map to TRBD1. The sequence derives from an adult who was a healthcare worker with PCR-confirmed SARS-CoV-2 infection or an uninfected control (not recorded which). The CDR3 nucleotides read TGCAGTGCTGAAAAGAGACAGGGCCTCGGCGAGCAGTACTTC. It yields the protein CSAEKRQGLGEQYF.